This T cell receptor beta chain was recorded in a study of blood T cell repertoires in COVID-19. The CDR3 is 15 residues long. V shed 1 base and J 9 bases; nucleotides not matched to a gene: 6. The germline V gene has CDR1 LGHNA and CDR2 YSLEER. Here immunoSEQ multiplex PCR was the method, and the copy in TCRdb shows in-frame clones only, minus some. The table records around 150,000 clones, around 90% of them present only once. The sample holds one count of this clone. The genes are TRBV4-3 and TRBJ1-6; the match to TRBD1 covers 7 bases. The sequenced sample was peripheral blood. The receptor's source is a woman aged 55-70 years with active or convalescent COVID-19. In DNA, the CDR3 is TGCGCCAGCAGCCAAGCCGGGACAGAGAGTTCACCCCTCCACTTT. It encodes CASSQAGTESSPLHF.